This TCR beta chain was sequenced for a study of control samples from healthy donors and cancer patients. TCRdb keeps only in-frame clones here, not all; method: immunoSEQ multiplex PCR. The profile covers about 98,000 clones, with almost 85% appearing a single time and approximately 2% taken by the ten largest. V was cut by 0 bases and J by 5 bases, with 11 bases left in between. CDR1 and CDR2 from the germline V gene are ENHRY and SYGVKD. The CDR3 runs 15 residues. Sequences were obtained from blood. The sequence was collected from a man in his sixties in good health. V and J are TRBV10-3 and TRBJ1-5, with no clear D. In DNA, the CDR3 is TGTGCCATCAGTGAGTCGAATGTAAGGGATCAGCCCCAGCATTTT. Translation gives CAISESNVRDQPQHF.